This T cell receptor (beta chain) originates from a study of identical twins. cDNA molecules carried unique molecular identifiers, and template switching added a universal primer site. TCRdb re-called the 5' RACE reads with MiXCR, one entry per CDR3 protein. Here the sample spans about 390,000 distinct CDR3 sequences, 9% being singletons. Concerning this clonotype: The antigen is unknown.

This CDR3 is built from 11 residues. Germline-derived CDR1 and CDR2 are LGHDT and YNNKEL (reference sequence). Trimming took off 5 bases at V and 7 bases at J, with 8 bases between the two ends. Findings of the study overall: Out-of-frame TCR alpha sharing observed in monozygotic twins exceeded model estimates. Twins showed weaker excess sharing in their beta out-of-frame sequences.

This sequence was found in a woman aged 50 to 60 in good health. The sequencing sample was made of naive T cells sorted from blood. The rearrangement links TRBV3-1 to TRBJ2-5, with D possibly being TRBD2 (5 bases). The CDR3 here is CASSFGGTQYF. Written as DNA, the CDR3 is TGTGCCAGCAGCTTCGGAGGGACCCAGTACTTC.